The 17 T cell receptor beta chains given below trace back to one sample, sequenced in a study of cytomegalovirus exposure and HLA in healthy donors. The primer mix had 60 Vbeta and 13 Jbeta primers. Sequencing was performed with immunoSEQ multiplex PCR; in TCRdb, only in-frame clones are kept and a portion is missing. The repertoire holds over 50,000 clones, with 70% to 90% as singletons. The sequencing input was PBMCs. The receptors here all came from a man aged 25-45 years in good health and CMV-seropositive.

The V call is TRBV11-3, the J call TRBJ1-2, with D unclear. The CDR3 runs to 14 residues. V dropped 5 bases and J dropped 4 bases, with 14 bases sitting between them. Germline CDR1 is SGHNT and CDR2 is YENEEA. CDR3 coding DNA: TGTGCCAGCAGCCCGATACAGCCGTCCTATGGCTACACCTTC. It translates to CASSPIQPSYGYTF. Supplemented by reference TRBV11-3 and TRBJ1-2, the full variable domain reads EAGVVQSPRYKIIEKKQPVAFWCNPISGHNTLYWYLQNLGQGPELLIRYENEEAVDDSQLPKDRFSAERLKGVDSTLKIQPAELGDSAVYLCASSPIQPSYGYTFGSGTRLTVV.

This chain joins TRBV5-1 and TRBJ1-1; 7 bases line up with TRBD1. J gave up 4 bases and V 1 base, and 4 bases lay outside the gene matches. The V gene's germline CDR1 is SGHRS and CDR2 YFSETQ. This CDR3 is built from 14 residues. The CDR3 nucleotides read TGCGCCAGCAGCTTGAACAGGGGTGGCACTGAAGCTTTCTTT. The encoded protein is CASSLNRGGTEAFF.

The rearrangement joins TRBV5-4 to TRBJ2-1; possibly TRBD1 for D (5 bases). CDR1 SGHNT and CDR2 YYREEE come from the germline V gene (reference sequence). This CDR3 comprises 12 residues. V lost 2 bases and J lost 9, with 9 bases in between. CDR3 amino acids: CASSFGQLEQFF. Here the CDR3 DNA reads TGTGCCAGCAGCTTCGGACAACTTGAGCAGTTCTTC.

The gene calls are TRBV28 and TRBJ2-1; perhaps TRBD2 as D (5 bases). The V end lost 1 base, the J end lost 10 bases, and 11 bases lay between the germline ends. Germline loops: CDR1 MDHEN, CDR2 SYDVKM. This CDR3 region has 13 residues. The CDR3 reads CASSLSRVGEQFF. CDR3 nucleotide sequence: TGTGCCAGCAGTTTATCGAGGGTCGGGGAGCAGTTCTTC. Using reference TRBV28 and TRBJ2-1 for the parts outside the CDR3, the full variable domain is DVKVTQSSRYLVKRTGEKVFLECVQDMDHENMFWYRQDPGLGLRLIYFSYDVKMKEKGDIPEGYSVSREKKERFSLILESASTNQTSMYLCASSLSRVGEQFFGPGTRLTVL.

CDR3 nucleotide sequence: TGTGCCAGCAGTGGTGGGACAGGGAATCAGCCCCAGCATTTT. This gives the protein CASSGGTGNQPQHF. The chain employs TRBV6-1 and TRBJ1-5; 9 bases are shared with TRBD1. The CDR3 runs to 14 residues. V was pared by 4 bases and J by 4 bases, with 2 bases of the junction left unmatched. Germline assignment: CDR1 MNHNS and CDR2 SASEGT.

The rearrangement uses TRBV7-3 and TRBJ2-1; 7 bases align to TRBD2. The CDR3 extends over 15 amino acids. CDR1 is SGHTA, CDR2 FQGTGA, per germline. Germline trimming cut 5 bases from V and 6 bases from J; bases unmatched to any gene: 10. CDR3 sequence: CASSPRASGGNEQFF. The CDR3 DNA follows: TGTGCCAGCAGCCCACGGGCTAGCGGAGGCAATGAGCAGTTCTTC.

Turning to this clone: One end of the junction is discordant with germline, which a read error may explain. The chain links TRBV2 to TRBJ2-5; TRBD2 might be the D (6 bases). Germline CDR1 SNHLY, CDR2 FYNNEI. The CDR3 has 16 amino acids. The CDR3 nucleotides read TGTGCCAGCAGTGAAGTCGGGGGAGCCGGTAGGGAGACTCAGTACTTC. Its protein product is CASSEVGGAGRETQYF. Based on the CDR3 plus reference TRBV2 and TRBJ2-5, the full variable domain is EPEVTQTPSHQVTQMGQEVILRCVPISNHLYFYWYRQILGQKVEFLVSFYNNEISEKSEIFDDQFSVERPDGSNFTLKIRSTKLEDSAMYFCASSEVGGAGRETQYFGPGTRLLVL.

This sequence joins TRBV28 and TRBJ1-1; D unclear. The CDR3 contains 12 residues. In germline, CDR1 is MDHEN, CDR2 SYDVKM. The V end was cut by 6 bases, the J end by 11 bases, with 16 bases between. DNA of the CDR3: TGTGCCAGCAGCCTACGTCTGAACCGGGCTTTCTTT. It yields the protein CASSLRLNRAFF.

The CDR3 DNA reads TGTGCCAGCACCTTTACCGGGACTAGCGGTCAAGAGACCCAGTACTTC. Its protein product is CASTFTGTSGQETQYF. The chain carries TRBV27 and TRBJ2-5, with TRBD2 identical over 11 bases. J gave up 2 bases and V 7 bases, and 9 bases lay outside the gene matches. This CDR3 contains 16 residues. Germline CDR1 MNHEY, CDR2 SMNVEV (reference sequence).

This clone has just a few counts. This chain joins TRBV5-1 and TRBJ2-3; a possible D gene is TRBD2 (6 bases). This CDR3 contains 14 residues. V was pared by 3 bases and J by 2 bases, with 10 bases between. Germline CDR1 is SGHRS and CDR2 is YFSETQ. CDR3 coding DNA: TGCGCCAGCAGCTGGGGGAGGTCCACAGATACGCAGTATTTT. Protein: CASSWGRSTDTQYF.

CDR3 nucleotide sequence: TGTGCCAGCGAGGACCGGCCTGGAGGCACCGGGGAGCTGTTTTTT. It yields the protein CASEDRPGGTGELFF. The chain employs TRBV27 and TRBJ2-2; the D gene is possibly TRBD2 (5 bases). V was shortened by 8 bases and J by 4 bases, with 17 bases between the two germline ends. The germline V gene has CDR1 MNHEY and CDR2 SMNVEV (reference sequence). CDR3 length equals 15 residues.

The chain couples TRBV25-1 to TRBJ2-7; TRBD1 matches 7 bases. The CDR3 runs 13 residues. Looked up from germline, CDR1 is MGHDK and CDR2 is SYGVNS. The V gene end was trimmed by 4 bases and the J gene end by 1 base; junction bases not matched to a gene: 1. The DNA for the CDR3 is TGTGCCAGCAGTGCGGGACAGTCCTACGAGCAGTACTTC. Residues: CASSAGQSYEQYF.

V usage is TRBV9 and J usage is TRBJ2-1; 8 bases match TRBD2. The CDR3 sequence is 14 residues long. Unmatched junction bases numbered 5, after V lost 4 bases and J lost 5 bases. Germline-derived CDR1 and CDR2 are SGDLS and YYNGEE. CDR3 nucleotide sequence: TGTGCCAGCAGCCCGGGCGGGAGGCACAATGAGCAGTTCTTC. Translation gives CASSPGGRHNEQFF.

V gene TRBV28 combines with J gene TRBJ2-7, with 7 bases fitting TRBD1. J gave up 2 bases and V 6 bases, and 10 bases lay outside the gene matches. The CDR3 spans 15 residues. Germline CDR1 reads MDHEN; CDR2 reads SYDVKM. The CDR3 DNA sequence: TGTGCCAGCAGACCTACAGGGGCCCACCCCTACGAGCAGTACTTC. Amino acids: CASRPTGAHPYEQYF.

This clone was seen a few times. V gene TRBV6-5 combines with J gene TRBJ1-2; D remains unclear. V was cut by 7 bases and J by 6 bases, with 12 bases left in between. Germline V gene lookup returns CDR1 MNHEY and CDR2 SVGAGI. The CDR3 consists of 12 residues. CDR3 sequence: CASTTGSNGYTF. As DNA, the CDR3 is TGTGCCAGCACCACCGGGAGCAATGGCTACACCTTC.

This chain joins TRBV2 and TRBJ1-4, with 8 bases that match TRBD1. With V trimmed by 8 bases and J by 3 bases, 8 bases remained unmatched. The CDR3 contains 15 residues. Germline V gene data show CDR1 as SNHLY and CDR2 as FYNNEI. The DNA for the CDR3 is TGTGCCAGCTTCGCAGGGGGCCGGGCTAATGAAAAACTGTTTTTT. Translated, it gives CASFAGGRANEKLFF.

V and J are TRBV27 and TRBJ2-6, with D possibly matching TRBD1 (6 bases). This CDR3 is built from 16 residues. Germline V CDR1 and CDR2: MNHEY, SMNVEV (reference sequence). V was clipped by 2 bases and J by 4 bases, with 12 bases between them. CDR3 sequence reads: CASSLIWDKGANVLTF. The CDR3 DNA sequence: TGTGCCAGCAGTTTAATTTGGGACAAGGGGGCCAACGTCCTGACTTTC. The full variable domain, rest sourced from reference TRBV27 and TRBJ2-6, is EAQVTQNPRYLITVTGKKLTVTCSQNMNHEYMSWYRQDPGLGLRQIYYSMNVEVTDKGDVPEGYKVSRKEKRNFPLILESPSPNQTSLYFCASSLIWDKGANVLTFGAGSRLTVL.